These 20 T cell receptor beta chains originate from one sample sequenced in a study of T-cell reconstitution after alpha-beta-depleted transplantation in children. Library preparation (for TCRbeta) was performed with unique molecular identifiers. MiXCR, applied by TCRdb to the PCR reads, yields one record per CDR3 protein. This repertoire shows some 130,000 distinct CDR3 sequences, about a tenth found once; its top ten account for 20% to 30%. Specimen: PBMCs, mostly from graft donor cells, collected 180 days after TCRalphabeta/CD19-depleted stem cell transplant. The source is a girl in the first two years of life who had a stem cell transplant for combined immunodeficiency, so the T cells may come from the graft donor.

The rearrangement links TRBV5-5 to TRBJ2-1; tentative D call: TRBD1 (6 bases). V was trimmed by 5 bases and J by 8 bases, leaving 17 bases between them. CDR3 length: 14 amino acids. Germline CDR1 SGHKS, CDR2 YYEKEE (reference sequence). The CDR3 bases are TGTGCCAGCAGAACTAGAGGACAGCAGTATGAGCAGTTCTTC. Translating gives CASRTRGQQYEQFF.

The chain uses TRBV19 and TRBJ2-1; D is unclear. CDR1 and CDR2 (germline): LNHDA, SQIVND (reference sequence). V was clipped by 8 bases and J by 0 bases, with 14 bases between them. The CDR3 totals 15 residues. DNA for the CDR3: TGTGCCAGTGTCCCACACTCCAGCTCCTACAATGAGCAGTTCTTC. Its translation: CASVPHSSSYNEQFF.

The table lists this clonotype with many counts. The J gene is TRBJ2-5, the V gene TRBV29-1; possible D gene TRBD1, 6 bases. CDR1 SQVTM and CDR2 ANQGSEA come from the germline V gene. With 4 bases removed from V and 0 bases from J, the gap between germline ends came to 12 bases. The CDR3 runs 14 residues. In DNA form, the CDR3 reads TGCAGCGTTGCCCTGACAGGTTACCAAGAGACCCAGTACTTC. Protein sequence: CSVALTGYQETQYF.

V is TRBV2 and J is TRBJ2-7; D gene uncertain. CDR1 is SNHLY, CDR2 FYNNEI, per germline. The CDR3 loop spans 14 amino acids. V lost 0 bases to trimming and J lost 0 bases, with 6 bases between them. For the CDR3, the DNA is TGTGCCAGCAGTGAAGCTTACGGCTCCTACGAGCAGTACTTC. Protein sequence: CASSEAYGSYEQYF.

This clonotype was detected a few times. The chain has TRBV20-1 and TRBJ2-7; weak D call: TRBD2 (7 bases). This CDR3 contains 14 residues. Germline V lookup: CDR1 DFQATT, CDR2 SNEGSKA (reference sequence). V was shortened by 0 bases and J by 4 bases, with 13 bases between the two germline ends. Written as DNA, the CDR3 is TGCAGTGCTAGAGATAAGGGGGGGAGGTACGAGCAGTACTTC. It yields the protein CSARDKGGRYEQYF.

This clonotype was recorded many times. CDR3 in DNA: TGCAGCGTTTCGGCGGGGGGGTCCAAAAACATTCAGTACTTC. Protein product: CSVSAGGSKNIQYF. V usage is TRBV29-1 and J usage is TRBJ2-4, with 9 nucleotides matching TRBD2. The CDR3 sequence is 14 residues long. Trimming cost V 5 bases and J 2 bases; bases outside gene matches: 4. From germline, CDR1 is SQVTM and CDR2 ANQGSEA. Combining the CDR3 with reference TRBV29-1 and TRBJ2-4 gives the whole variable domain SAVISQKPSRDICQRGTSLTIQCQVDSQVTMMFWYRQQPGQSLTLIATANQGSEATYESGFVIDKFPISRPNLTFSTLTVSNMSPEDSSIYLCSVSAGGSKNIQYFGAGTRLSVL.

This chain joins TRBV5-1 and TRBJ2-7; TRBD1 might be the D (6 bases). The CDR3 is 13 residues long. CDR1 and CDR2 from the germline V gene are SGHRS and YFSETQ. Trimming removed 0 bases from V and 6 bases from J, with 10 bases in between. CDR3 coding DNA: TGCGCCAGCAGCTTGGCTCCAGGGGCCGAGCAGTACTTC. Amino acids: CASSLAPGAEQYF.

This clonotype was counted a few times. The chain carries TRBV10-3 and TRBJ2-1, with D perhaps TRBD2 (5 bases). Germline CDR1 reads ENHRY; CDR2 reads SYGVKD. The V end was cut by 4 bases, the J end by 15 bases, with 13 bases between. The CDR3 totals 11 residues. The CDR3 spells CAISALEGVFF. CDR3 in DNA: TGTGCCATCAGTGCTTTAGAGGGTGTGTTCTTC.

V usage is TRBV15 and J usage is TRBJ1-4; no clear D. CDR1 LNHNV and CDR2 YYDKDF come from the germline V gene (reference sequence). The length of the CDR3 is 15 residues. Deletions cut 1 base from V and 4 bases from J, with 10 bases between. The CDR3 region has the DNA TGTGCCACCAGCAGAGCTCGGACGGGTAATGAAAAACTGTTTTTT. As protein: CATSRARTGNEKLFF.

The gene calls are TRBV5-1 and TRBJ2-1; D is undetermined. The length of the CDR3 is 17 residues. Trimming pared 0 bases from V and 0 bases from J, leaving 13 bases between. Germline values: CDR1 SGHRS, CDR2 YFSETQ. In DNA, the CDR3 is TGCGCCAGCAGCTTGGTGATGAGGCGGAGCTCCTACAATGAGCAGTTCTTC. It encodes CASSLVMRRSSYNEQFF. Full variable domain (remainder filled in from reference TRBV5-1 and TRBJ2-1): KAGVTQTPRYLIKTRGQQVTLSCSPISGHRSVSWYQQTPGQGLQFLFEYFSETQRNKGNFPGRFSGRQFSNSRSEMNVSTLELGDSALYLCASSLVMRRSSYNEQFFGPGTRLTVL.

This clonotype has just a few counts. The chain's CDR3 is CSVDGTSGHNEQFF. The CDR3 nucleotides are TGCAGCGTTGATGGTACTAGCGGGCACAATGAGCAGTTCTTC. The gene calls are TRBV29-1 and TRBJ2-1; TRBD2 aligns across 9 bases. Germline V gives CDR1 SQVTM, CDR2 ANQGSEA. V lost 3 bases, J lost 5 bases, and 5 bases stayed unmatched. The CDR3 spans 14 residues.

This clonotype occurred many times. This rearrangement joins TRBV5-1 to TRBJ2-2; 7 bases line up with TRBD1. The CDR3 totals 16 residues. The V gene end was trimmed by 4 bases and the J gene end by 5 bases; junction bases not matched to a gene: 11. In germline, CDR1 is SGHRS, CDR2 YFSETQ. The CDR3 DNA is TGCGCCAGCAGCCCCGACAGGGCTCATGGGACCGGGGAGCTGTTTTTT. Protein: CASSPDRAHGTGELFF.

V usage is TRBV5-1 and J usage is TRBJ2-5; TRBD2 matches at 7 bases. V gave up 4 bases and J gave up 5 bases; unmatched junction bases: 17. The CDR3 has 17 amino acids. Germline lookup yields CDR1 SGHRS and CDR2 YFSETQ. CDR3 bases: TGCGCCAGCAGCCCCGGGACTACTTCCCTGTTCAGTGAGACCCAGTACTTC. Protein product: CASSPGTTSLFSETQYF.

This clonotype was seen a handful of times. The chain combines TRBV6-5 with TRBJ2-3; perhaps TRBD2 as D (6 bases). Germline loops: CDR1 MNHEY, CDR2 SVGAGI. Trimming left V 2 bases short and J 0 bases short, with 18 bases between. This CDR3 is built from 18 residues. CDR3 bases: TGTGCCAGCAGTTACCGGAGGCCCTCGGGAGTTAGCACAGATACGCAGTATTTT. It translates to CASSYRRPSGVSTDTQYF.

This clonotype was observed a few times. The chain is built from TRBV5-1 and TRBJ1-1; 8 bases map to TRBD1. CDR1 is SGHRS and CDR2 is YFSETQ in the germline V gene. The V segment lost 2 bases and the J segment 4 bases; nucleotides outside the gene matches: 7. The CDR3 has 15 amino acids. The DNA for the CDR3 is TGCGCCAGCAGCTTTCTCAGGGGGCGCGGCACTGAAGCTTTCTTT. Its translation: CASSFLRGRGTEAFF.

V usage is TRBV4-3 and J usage is TRBJ2-1, with 10 bases identical to TRBD2. CDR3 length: 17 amino acids. Germline CDR1 LGHNA, CDR2 YSLEER. V lost 1 base, J lost 0 bases, and 3 bases stayed unmatched. CDR3 amino acids: CASSQAPSGSSYNEQFF. As DNA, the CDR3 is TGCGCCAGCAGCCAAGCCCCTAGCGGGAGCTCCTACAATGAGCAGTTCTTC.

This clonotype occurred a few times. This rearrangement joins TRBV7-2 to TRBJ2-7; D may be TRBD2 (6 bases). Germline V gene lookup returns CDR1 SGHTA and CDR2 FQGNSA. The ends were cut back, 3 bases at V and 2 bases at J, with 14 bases in the middle. This CDR3 is 15 amino acids long. This CDR3 reads CASSFPGTQTYEQYF. The CDR3 DNA reads as TGTGCCAGCAGCTTCCCCGGGACTCAGACCTACGAGCAGTACTTC.

This clonotype was picked up a small number of times. The genes are TRBV9 and TRBJ2-3; a weak D match, TRBD2 (6 bases). V lost 0 bases and J lost 3, with 11 bases in between. In germline, CDR1 is SGDLS, CDR2 YYNGEE. The CDR3 length is 15 residues. The CDR3 bases are TGTGCCAGCAGCGTAGGCGGGACTGGAACAGATACGCAGTATTTT. It specifies CASSVGGTGTDTQYF.

This chain links TRBV7-2 with TRBJ2-5; 7 bases line up with TRBD2. The CDR3 extends over 15 amino acids. Germline values: CDR1 SGHTA, CDR2 FQGNSA. J gave up 3 bases and V 1 base, and 5 bases lay outside the gene matches. The CDR3 region is CASSLDGLAEETQYF. For the CDR3, the DNA is TGTGCCAGCAGCTTAGACGGGCTAGCGGAAGAGACCCAGTACTTC.

This clonotype turned up a few times. The chain is built from TRBV5-1 and TRBJ2-1; 12 positions agree with TRBD1. Germline values: CDR1 SGHRS, CDR2 YFSETQ. V shed 3 bases, J shed 9 bases, and the junction held 4 bases outside the gene matches. This CDR3 has 14 amino acids. Written as DNA, the CDR3 is TGCGCCAGCAGCTCCGGGACAGGGGGCAGTGAGCAGTTCTTC. Translating it yields CASSSGTGGSEQFF.